This entry concerns a single T cell receptor (beta chain). No antigen is known for it. These data come from a study of shared clonotypes between healthy human individuals. Profiling relied on immunoSEQ multiplex PCR, and the TCRdb table lists in-frame clones only, not all of them. The table has over a million clones, approximately 98.5% seen once. This CDR3 has 15 amino acids. The V and J ends lost 6 bases and 5 bases, in that order; junction bases with no gene match: 8. CDR1 SGHRS and CDR2 YFSETQ come from the germline V gene. Study-level findings and limits: Among non-shared clonotypes, generation probabilities were lower than among those shared by all four donors.

The chain combines TRBV5-1 with TRBJ2-5, with 12 bases lining up with TRBD2. Specimen: naive CD4+ T cells sorted from blood. Specified subset: CD45RA+ positively selected. The TCR was taken from a man aged 25 to 40 in good health. The CDR3: CASNPGLAGIETQYF. CDR3 coding DNA: TGCGCCAGCAACCCAGGACTAGCGGGAATCGAGACCCAGTACTTC.